These T cell receptor beta chains were read from a single sample in a study of blood T cell repertoires in COVID-19. Some clones are missing from TCRdb's copy, which holds only in-frame ones; the method was immunoSEQ multiplex PCR. Counted here are 100,000 to 150,000 clones, approximately 82% occurring once; the ten biggest clones make up 5.5% to 6.5%. Sequencing input: peripheral blood. These receptor sequences come from an elderly man with active or convalescent COVID-19. The CDR3 runs from the conserved cysteine through the conserved F or W. A D gene is named only where the DNA matches it firmly. A row's size may be missing; if present it is once, few, many or a size class.

j_call clone_size v_call d_call cdr3_aa cdr3_nt
TRBJ1-2 NA TRBV14 NA CASSQDVAYGYTF TGTGCCAGCAGCCAAGACGTGGCTTATGGCTACACCTTC
TRBJ1-2 many TRBV7-9 TRBD1 CASSLNGQGNYGYTF TGTGCCAGCAGCTTAAATGGACAGGGGAACTATGGCTACACCTTC
TRBJ1-5 once TRBV19 TRBD1 CASSIGGQGYSNQPQHF TGTGCCAGTAGTATCGGAGGACAGGGGTATAGCAATCAGCCCCAGCATTTT
TRBJ2-1 NA TRBV30 NA CAWSVLAPIYNEQFF TGTGCCTGGAGTGTCCTAGCGCCGATCTACAATGAGCAGTTCTTC
TRBJ1-5 NA TRBV6-2/TRBV6-3 NA CASSSPSYTQAQPQHF TGTGCCAGCAGCTCCCCTTCGTATACTCAGGCTCAGCCCCAGCATTTT
TRBJ2-7 NA TRBV12-5 TRBD2 CASGLIPLRGGLAGAGYEQYF TGTGCTAGTGGTTTGATCCCCCTAAGGGGAGGGCTAGCGGGGGCCGGCTACGAGCAGTACTTC
TRBJ2-3 NA TRBV11-3 NA CASSSRQDTQYF TGTGCCAGCAGCTCCCGCCAGGATACGCAGTATTTT
TRBJ1-2 NA TRBV3-1/TRBV3-2 TRBD1 CASSQEGSAGGGGYTF TGTGCCAGCAGCCAAGAAGGGTCGGCAGGGGGCGGTGGCTACACCTTC
TRBJ1-1 NA TRBV6-6 TRBD1 CASSYSGTGHTEAFF TGTGCCAGCAGTTACTCGGGGACAGGGCACACTGAAGCTTTCTTT
TRBJ2-3 NA TRBV5-1 NA CASSWDPRTGTDTQYF TGCGCCAGCAGCTGGGACCCTCGGACAGGCACAGATACGCAGTATTTT
TRBJ2-3 NA TRBV11-2 TRBD2 CASSLGRGGYTQYF TGTGCCAGCAGCTTAGGACGGGGAGGGTATACGCAGTATTTT
TRBJ1-5 NA TRBV4-3 NA CASSQEVGSGQPQHF TGCGCCAGCAGCCAAGAAGTAGGGAGCGGTCAGCCCCAGCATTTT
TRBJ2-1 NA TRBV28 TRBD2 CASSFGLAGWNEQFF TGTGCCAGCAGTTTTGGACTAGCGGGGTGGAATGAGCAGTTCTTC
TRBJ1-5 NA TRBV5-1 NA CASSLVGDSNQPQHF TGCGCCAGCAGCTTGGTCGGAGATAGCAATCAGCCCCAGCATTTT
TRBJ2-5 NA TRBV12-2 NA CASRLAQREYQETQYF TGTGCAAGTCGCTTAGCGCAGAGGGAGTACCAAGAGACCCAGTACTTC
TRBJ2-4 NA TRBV4-1 NA CASSHGQRFPAKNIQYF TGCGCCAGCAGCCATGGGCAGAGATTTCCAGCCAAAAACATTCAGTACTTC
TRBJ2-7 NA TRBV12-3/TRBV12-4 NA CASRPAGYEQYF TGTGCCAGCAGACCCGCGGGCTACGAGCAGTACTTC
TRBJ2-3 NA TRBV11-2 TRBD2 CASSSGLAGARDTQYF TGTGCCAGCAGCTCCGGACTAGCGGGGGCTAGAGATACGCAGTATTTT
TRBJ2-5 once TRBV28 TRBD2 CASSATSGGQETQYF TGTGCCAGCAGTGCGACTAGCGGGGGGCAAGAGACCCAGTACTTC
TRBJ2-3 once TRBV6-5 NA CASSYSGTSTDTQYF TGTGCCAGCAGTTACTCGGGGACTAGCACAGATACGCAGTATTTT
TRBJ1-5 NA TRBV5-5 TRBD1 CASSNRGFSNQPQHF TGTGCCAGCAGCAACAGGGGGTTTAGCAATCAGCCCCAGCATTTT
TRBJ1-2 NA TRBV5-6 NA CASSWTPGWGDGYTF TGTGCCAGCAGCTGGACCCCAGGGTGGGGCGATGGCTACACCTTC
TRBJ2-7 NA TRBV27 NA CASSPGSGREQYF TGTGCCAGCAGTCCAGGGTCCGGGCGCGAGCAGTACTTC
TRBJ1-2 once TRBV7-2 NA CASSPQGLANYGYTF TGTGCCAGCAGCCCGCAGGGGTTAGCTAACTATGGCTACACCTTC
TRBJ1-5 NA TRBV5-6 NA CASSLGTGRQPQHF TGTGCCAGCAGCTTGGGAACAGGCCGTCAGCCCCAGCATTTT
TRBJ2-3 NA TRBV11-3 TRBD2 CASSLGRSGGGSTDTQYF TGTGCCAGCAGCTTAGGGAGGAGTGGCGGGGGAAGCACAGATACGCAGTATTTT
TRBJ1-2 NA TRBV5-1 NA CASSLGGLYGYTF TGCGCCAGCAGCTTGGGGGGCCTCTATGGCTACACCTTC
TRBJ1-5 NA TRBV6-4 NA CASSDGHTGNQPQHF TGTGCCAGCAGTGACGGACATACGGGCAATCAGCCCCAGCATTTT
TRBJ2-3 NA TRBV24-1 NA CATSDPIGGDTQYF TGTGCCACCAGTGACCCCATCGGGGGAGATACGCAGTATTTT
TRBJ1-2 NA TRBV6-6 NA CASSYGGADGYTF TGTGCCAGCAGTTACGGGGGGGCTGATGGCTACACCTTC
TRBJ2-5 NA TRBV5-1 TRBD1 CASSLGGYRGEGETQYF TGCGCCAGCAGCTTGGGTGGTTACAGGGGGGAAGGAGAGACCCAGTACTTC
TRBJ1-5 NA TRBV5-5 NA CASSQDGQSNQPQHF TGTGCCAGCAGCCAAGACGGACAGAGCAATCAGCCCCAGCATTTT
TRBJ1-2 few TRBV29-1 NA CSVYSDWKGYTF TGCAGCGTTTATAGTGACTGGAAGGGCTACACCTTC
TRBJ2-1 NA TRBV29-1 TRBD1 CSVQGAGSSYNEQFF TGCAGCGTTCAGGGGGCTGGGAGCTCCTACAATGAGCAGTTCTTC
TRBJ2-2 NA TRBV7-9 NA CASTLMNTGELFF TGTGCCAGCACCCTTATGAACACCGGGGAGCTGTTTTTT
TRBJ2-3 NA TRBV28 NA CASSPTGGADTQYF TGTGCCAGCAGCCCCACAGGTGGCGCAGATACGCAGTATTTT
TRBJ2-1 NA TRBV10-3 NA CAISGRGSYNEQFF TGTGCCATCAGTGGGCGGGGCTCCTACAATGAGCAGTTCTTC
TRBJ1-3 NA TRBV4-3 NA CASSQDPVRAYSGNTIYF TGCGCCAGCAGCCAAGATCCGGTCAGGGCCTACTCTGGAAACACCATATATTTT
TRBJ2-2 NA TRBV5-6 TRBD1 CASSRTGQTNTGELFF TGTGCCAGCAGCCGAACGGGACAGACGAACACCGGGGAGCTGTTTTTT
TRBJ1-1 NA TRBV3-1/TRBV3-2 TRBD1 CASSQVGGQTMFEAFF TGTGCCAGCAGCCAAGTGGGGGGACAGACTATGTTTGAAGCTTTCTTT
TRBJ2-5 NA TRBV6-5 NA CASSSPGAETQYF TGTGCCAGCAGTTCGCCAGGGGCAGAGACCCAGTACTTC
TRBJ2-7 NA TRBV6-5 TRBD1 CASSPRQGYEQYF TGTGCCAGCAGTCCGAGACAGGGCTACGAGCAGTACTTC
TRBJ1-1 NA TRBV9 NA CASSVRRDWDTEAFF TGTGCCAGCAGCGTGCGCAGGGATTGGGACACTGAAGCTTTCTTT
TRBJ1-2 NA TRBV2 TRBD1 CASSPGQGLYGYTF TGTGCCAGCAGTCCAGGACAGGGGCTCTATGGCTACACCTTC
TRBJ1-5 NA TRBV2 NA CASSGREGQPQHF TGTGCCAGCAGTGGTCGGGAGGGACAGCCCCAGCATTTT
TRBJ1-2 NA TRBV10-1 NA CASSEVHAGADGGYTF TGCGCCAGCAGTGAGGTACACGCAGGGGCGGACGGTGGCTACACCTTC